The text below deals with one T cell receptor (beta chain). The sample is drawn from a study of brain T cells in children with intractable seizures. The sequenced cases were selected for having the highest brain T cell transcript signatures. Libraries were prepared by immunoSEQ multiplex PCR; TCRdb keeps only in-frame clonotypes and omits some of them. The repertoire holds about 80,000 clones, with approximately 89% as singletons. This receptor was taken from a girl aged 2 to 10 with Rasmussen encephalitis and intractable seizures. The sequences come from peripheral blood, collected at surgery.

In DNA form, the CDR3 reads TGTGCCAGCAGTTTCTCCCGAGGCACCGGGGAGCTGTTTTTT. Its translation is CASSFSRGTGELFF. The chain has TRBV28 and TRBJ2-2; D uncertain. CDR1 and CDR2 (germline): MDHEN, SYDVKM. There are 14 residues in the CDR3. The V end was cut by 3 bases, the J end by 4 bases, with 9 bases between.